This T cell receptor (beta chain) was observed in a study of control samples from healthy donors and cancer patients. Germline CDR1 SQVTM, CDR2 ANQGSEA. CDR3 length: 16 residues. Trimming stripped 4 bases from V and 0 bases from J, with 18 bases between. Only in-frame clones appear in the TCRdb table, and some are missing; sequencing was by immunoSEQ multiplex PCR. This table has about 110,000 clones, approximately 90% appearing once. The sequencing sample was made of blood. V usage is TRBV29-1 and J usage is TRBJ1-1; tentatively, D is TRBD1 (6 bases). This clonotype was sampled from a woman under 30 in good health. The CDR3 coding sequence is TGCAGCGTTGCCGGACAGCTAGGCCCTATGAACACTGAAGCTTTCTTT. This sequence encodes CSVAGQLGPMNTEAFF.